This T cell receptor (beta chain) came from a study of cytomegalovirus exposure and HLA in healthy donors. Overall study findings and caveats: In a later analysis, an Asian-associated ancestry cluster reportedly showed fewer N-insertions than the approximately 670-donor mean.

PCR employed 60 Vbeta and 13 Jbeta primers. Assay used: immunoSEQ multiplex PCR; TCRdb lists only in-frame clones, some missing. Its clone listing holds under 100,000 clones. Remarks on this clone: The antigen is unknown.

CDR1 is SGHTA, CDR2 FQGNSA, per germline. The CDR3 extends over 14 amino acids. The ends were cut back, 0 bases at V and 8 bases at J, with 13 bases in the middle. The chain recombines TRBV7-2 with TRBJ1-2; D perhaps matches TRBD1 (6 bases). The specimen was PBMCs. The receptor was isolated from a woman aged 25 to 39 in good health and CMV-seronegative. The CDR3 sequence is CASSLALQGRGYTF. In DNA, the CDR3 is TGTGCCAGCAGCTTAGCCCTACAGGGACGAGGCTACACCTTC.